This TCR beta chain was documented in a study of blood T cell repertoires in COVID-19. Across the study: Donors in the United States, Italy and Spain gave samples during acute or convalescent COVID-19.

The V end was cut by 5 bases, the J end by 5 bases, with 15 bases between. The germline gives CDR1 LNHNV, CDR2 YYDKDF (reference sequence). The CDR3 totals 14 residues. Sequenced by immunoSEQ multiplex PCR; TCRdb stores in-frame clones only, minus some. Of 200,000 to 250,000 clones in the sample, just over 90% were seen once. The sequencing sample was made of peripheral blood. This sequence joins TRBV15 and TRBJ2-5; the D gene is possibly TRBD1 (5 bases). The receptor was derived from a man aged 25 to 40 with acute or convalescent COVID-19. The CDR3 spells CATSGASSQETQYF. CDR3 nucleotides: TGTGCCACCAGCGGGGCATCGTCGCAGGAGACCCAGTACTTC.